This note documents a single T cell receptor beta chain sequence. Sequenced by immunoSEQ multiplex PCR; TCRdb stores in-frame clones only, minus some. Altogether about 50,000 clones are present, about 85% being singletons, with the ten largest covering around 4.6%. V trimming: 1 base; J trimming: 0 bases; junction bases outside the gene matches: 11. From germline, CDR1 is SGHRS and CDR2 YFSETQ. This CDR3 contains 20 residues. These data belong to a study of blood T cell repertoires in COVID-19. The chain couples TRBV5-1 to TRBJ2-3; 13 positions match TRBD2. The sequence was collected from a middle-aged man with active COVID-19. Sequenced input: peripheral blood. CDR3 residues: CASSLPLGTSGRGSTDTQYF. The CDR3, as DNA: TGCGCCAGCAGCTTGCCCCTCGGCACTAGCGGGAGGGGGAGCACAGATACGCAGTATTTT.